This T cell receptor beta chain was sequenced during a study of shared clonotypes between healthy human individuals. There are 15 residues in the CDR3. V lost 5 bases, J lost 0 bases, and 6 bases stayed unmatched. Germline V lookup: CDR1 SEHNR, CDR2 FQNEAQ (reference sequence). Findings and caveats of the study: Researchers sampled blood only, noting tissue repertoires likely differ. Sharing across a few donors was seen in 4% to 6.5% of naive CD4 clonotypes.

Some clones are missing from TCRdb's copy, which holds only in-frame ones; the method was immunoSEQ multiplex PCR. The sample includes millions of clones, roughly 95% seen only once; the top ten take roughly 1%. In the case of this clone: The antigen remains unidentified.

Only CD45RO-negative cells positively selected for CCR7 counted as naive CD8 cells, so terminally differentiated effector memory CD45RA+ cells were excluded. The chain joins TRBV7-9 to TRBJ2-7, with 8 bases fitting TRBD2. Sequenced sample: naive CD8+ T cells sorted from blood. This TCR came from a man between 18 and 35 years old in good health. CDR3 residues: CASSDLSGGSYEQYF. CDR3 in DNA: TGTGCCAGCAGCGACCTCAGCGGGGGCTCCTACGAGCAGTACTTC. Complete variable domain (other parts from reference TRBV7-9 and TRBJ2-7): DTGVSQNPRHKITKRGQNVTFRCDPISEHNRLYWYRQTLGQGPEFLTYFQNEAQLEKSRLLSDRFSAERPKGSFSTLEIQRTEQGDSAMYLCASSDLSGGSYEQYFGPGTRLTVT.